This TCR beta chain is from a study of shared clonotypes between healthy human individuals. The CDR3 runs to 13 residues. V dropped 5 bases and J dropped 9 bases, with 14 bases sitting between them. Germline V gene lookup returns CDR1 LGHNT and CDR2 FRNRAP. Turning to this clone: No antigen is known for it.

Generated by immunoSEQ multiplex PCR, the TCRdb table keeps only in-frame clones and is missing some. Here the sample spans roughly 1 million clones, 75% to 80% being singletons. Findings and caveats of the study: Sample collection involved blood only; tissue repertoires are likely different.

The rearrangement links TRBV12-5 to TRBJ2-1, with D possibly TRBD1 on 6 matching bases. This receptor was identified in a man aged 18 to 35 in good health. Some clones in this sample may be carry-over from other donors' samples. Material for sequencing was memory CD4+ T cells from PBMCs. Subset here: CD45RA-negative fraction. CDR3 in DNA: TGTGCTAGTGGTATAAACAGGGCGGGTGAGCAGTTCTTC. This translates into CASGINRAGEQFF.